Following are 20 T cell receptor beta chains from one sample sequenced in a study of cytomegalovirus exposure and HLA in healthy donors. The data were produced by immunoSEQ multiplex PCR, yet TCRdb's version contains in-frame clones alone and is incomplete. This table holds tens of thousands of clones, 90% to 95% found once. The material sequenced was PBMCs. Source of these receptors: a man between 18 and 35 years old in good health and CMV-seronegative.

The chain combines TRBV11-3 with TRBJ1-1, with D tentatively TRBD1 (6 bases). This CDR3 is built from 16 residues. V dropped 1 base and J dropped 0 bases, with 12 bases sitting between them. The germline V gene has CDR1 SGHNT and CDR2 YENEEA. As DNA, the CDR3 is TGTGCCAGCAGCTTAGGCGGGGGGCGCATGAACACTGAAGCTTTCTTT. Amino acids: CASSLGGGRMNTEAFF.

This clone occurred once. The V call is TRBV7-3, the J call TRBJ2-1; TRBD2 is a possible D gene (6 bases). This CDR3 has 14 amino acids. Germline V gene data show CDR1 as SGHTA and CDR2 as FQGTGA. Trimming took 3 bases from V and 8 from J, leaving 14 bases between them. The CDR3, as DNA: TGTGCCAGCAGCTTTACTAGCTTAGCCGATGAGCAGTTCTTC. Translation: CASSFTSLADEQFF.

This clone was observed once. This sequence joins TRBV12-1 and TRBJ1-5. TRBV12-1 constitutes a pseudogene. The CDR3 extends over 15 amino acids. The CDR3 sequence is CASSFLRAAARPQHF. CDR3 DNA: TGTGCCAGCAGCTTTTTGAGGGCTGCCGCGAGGCCCCAGCATTTT.

The V and J genes are TRBV7-2 and TRBJ2-7; 12 bases line up with TRBD1. The CDR3 totals 14 residues. Germline V gene lookup returns CDR1 SGHTA and CDR2 FQGNSA. The V segment lost 4 bases and the J segment 6 bases; nucleotides outside the gene matches: 4. In DNA form, the CDR3 reads TGTGCCAGCAGCTCGGGACAGGGGGCCTCCGAGCAGTACTTC. This gives the protein CASSSGQGASEQYF.

For the CDR3, the DNA is TGTGCCAGCGGTCGGACAGAAACCTCGGGAGGCCAGTACTTC. Amino acids: CASGRTETSGGQYF. The rearrangement uses TRBV6-5 and TRBJ2-5, with D possibly being TRBD2 (7 bases). Trimming took 8 bases from V and 10 from J, leaving 23 bases between them. The germline V gene encodes CDR1 MNHEY and CDR2 SVGAGI. The CDR3 loop spans 14 amino acids.

This chain joins TRBV7-2 and TRBJ1-5; D remains unclear. The germline gives CDR1 SGHTA, CDR2 FQGNSA. The length of the CDR3 is 13 residues. V lost 3 bases to trimming and J lost 7 bases, with 10 bases between them. Written as DNA, the CDR3 is TGTGCCAGCAGCTTGCGGGCAGAACAGCCCCAGCATTTT. Its protein is CASSLRAEQPQHF.

The rearrangement uses TRBV6-5 and TRBJ1-2; D remains unclear. V dropped 4 bases and J dropped 3 bases, with 15 bases sitting between them. The CDR3 has 15 amino acids. Germline CDR1 MNHEY, CDR2 SVGAGI. CDR3 in DNA: TGTGCCAGCAGTTCCGCCGAGGCCGGGGACTATGGCTACACCTTC. It translates to CASSSAEAGDYGYTF.

This chain joins TRBV28 and TRBJ2-7; 9 positions match TRBD1. This CDR3 is built from 15 residues. The junction had 4 bases not matched to a gene; V was cut back by 2 bases and J by 2 bases. Per germline, CDR1 MDHEN and CDR2 SYDVKM. This chain's CDR3 is CASSLGTGSPYEQYF. For the CDR3, the DNA is TGTGCCAGCAGTTTAGGGACAGGGTCCCCCTACGAGCAGTACTTC.

This sequence joins TRBV11-3 and TRBJ1-5, with D possibly TRBD1 on 6 matching bases. The germline V gene encodes CDR1 SGHNT and CDR2 YENEEA. The CDR3 covers 14 residues. The V end lost 3 bases, the J end lost 3 bases, and 9 bases lay between the germline ends. In DNA form, the CDR3 reads TGTGCCAGCAGCTTTGGGGGCTCCAATCAGCCCCAGCATTTT. Protein product: CASSFGGSNQPQHF.

Only one count was recorded for this clone. The V gene is TRBV12-5, the J gene TRBJ1-5, with 7 bases aligning to TRBD1. Germline V lookup: CDR1 LGHNT, CDR2 FRNRAP. The length of the CDR3 is 17 residues. The V gene end was trimmed by 3 bases and the J gene end by 2 bases; junction bases not matched to a gene: 10. The CDR3 sequence is CASGLDFTGAGNQPQHF. In DNA, the CDR3 is TGTGCTAGTGGTTTAGATTTCACAGGGGCGGGCAATCAGCCCCAGCATTTT. Combining the CDR3 with reference TRBV12-5 and TRBJ1-5 gives the whole variable domain DARVTQTPRHKVTEMGQEVTMRCQPILGHNTVFWYRQTMMQGLELLAYFRNRAPLDDSGMPKDRFSAEMPDATLATLKIQPSEPRDSAVYFCASGLDFTGAGNQPQHFGDGTRLSIL.

This clone was recorded only once. CDR3: CAIMRGQGESYTF. Here the CDR3 DNA reads TGTGCCATCATGAGGGGACAGGGGGAAAGCTACACCTTC. The rearrangement joins TRBV10-3 to TRBJ1-2; 11 bases align to TRBD1. The CDR3 has 13 amino acids. The germline V gene encodes CDR1 ENHRY and CDR2 SYGVKD. Trimming at V came to 7 bases and at J to 9 bases, leaving 7 bases not matched to a gene.

The V call is TRBV4-1, the J call TRBJ1-1; the D gene is possibly TRBD1 (6 bases). V dropped 1 base and J dropped 8 bases, with 8 bases sitting between them. The CDR3 has 12 residues. Germline values: CDR1 MGHRA, CDR2 YSYEKL. The CDR3 nucleotides are TGCGCCAGCAGCCAAGTTCAGGGGGAAGCTTTCTTT. Amino acids: CASSQVQGEAFF.

The chain carries TRBV5-4 and TRBJ1-1, with TRBD1 matching 7 bases. This CDR3 comprises 16 residues. CDR1 and CDR2 (germline): SGHNT, YYREEE (reference sequence). V trimming: 0 bases; J trimming: 3 bases; junction bases outside the gene matches: 8. CDR3 in amino acids: CASSLERTGGYTEAFF. CDR3 in DNA: TGTGCCAGCAGCTTGGAGAGGACAGGAGGGTACACTGAAGCTTTCTTT.

The chain joins TRBV7-3 to TRBJ2-1; no clear D. V lost 5 bases to trimming and J lost 2 bases, with 10 bases between them. The germline gives CDR1 SGHTA, CDR2 FQGTGA. The CDR3 extends over 14 amino acids. In DNA form, the CDR3 reads TGTGCCAGCAGCGGCAAGACACCCTACAATGAGCAGTTCTTC. This encodes CASSGKTPYNEQFF.

V gene TRBV18 combines with J gene TRBJ2-1; TRBD2 agrees at 14 bases. Germline V gene data show CDR1 as KGHSH and CDR2 as LQKENI. Trimming took 3 bases from V and 5 from J; bases not matched to a gene: 0. The CDR3 has 15 amino acids. The CDR3, as DNA: TGTGCCAGCTCACCGACTAGCGGGGGGGACAATGAGCAGTTCTTC. Its translation: CASSPTSGGDNEQFF. Using reference TRBV18 and TRBJ2-1 for the parts outside the CDR3, the full variable domain is NAGVMQNPRHLVRRRGQEARLRCSPMKGHSHVYWYRQLPEEGLKFMVYLQKENIIDESGMPKERFSAEFPKEGPSILRIQQVVRGDSAAYFCASSPTSGGDNEQFFGPGTRLTVL.

This clone was seen only once. The V gene is TRBV11-2, the J gene TRBJ1-2; D not certain. The germline CDR1 and CDR2 sequences are SGHAT and FQNNGV. The CDR3 extends over 14 amino acids. The ends were cut back, 4 bases at V and 5 bases at J, with 14 bases in the middle. This CDR3 reads CASSSGPGFYGYTF. The DNA of the CDR3 is TGTGCCAGCAGCTCGGGCCCGGGATTTTATGGCTACACCTTC.

The chain employs TRBV12-1 and TRBJ2-2; the table's D gene call, TRBD2, was not cross checked with the DNA. TRBV12-1 is deemed a pseudogene. The CDR3 consists of 14 residues. This chain's CDR3 is CAIPGLANTGELFF. CDR3 nucleotide sequence: TGTGCCATCCCGGGACTAGCGAACACCGGGGAGCTGTTTTTT.

This rearrangement joins TRBV5-6 to TRBJ2-4; no clear D. Between the trimmed V and J ends, which lost 0 bases and 2 bases, there was a span of 9 bases. CDR1 is SGHDT and CDR2 is YYEEEE in the germline V gene. The CDR3 totals 15 residues. CDR3 amino acids: CASSLDFSSKNIQYF. The DNA of the CDR3 is TGTGCCAGCAGCTTGGATTTCTCTTCCAAAAACATTCAGTACTTC.

V gene TRBV6-6 combines with J gene TRBJ1-5; D gene unclear. The V gene's germline CDR1 is MNHNY and CDR2 SVGAGI (reference sequence). Trimming cost V 6 bases and J 5 bases, with 14 bases left between them. This CDR3 is 14 amino acids long. The CDR3 here is CASRTFGEDQPQHF. The DNA of the CDR3 is TGTGCCAGCAGAACGTTCGGAGAGGATCAGCCCCAGCATTTT.

V and J are TRBV9 and TRBJ2-1; D possibly corresponds to TRBD1 (6 bases). Germline V gene data show CDR1 as SGDLS and CDR2 as YYNGEE. The CDR3 runs to 15 residues. Between the trimmed V and J ends, which lost 3 bases and 4 bases, there was a span of 14 bases. The CDR3 is CASSDTGLRYNEQFF. CDR3 DNA sequence: TGTGCCAGCAGCGATACAGGGTTGAGGTACAATGAGCAGTTCTTC.